What follows are 21 T cell receptor beta chains derived from one specimen sequenced in a study of blood T cell repertoires in COVID-19. Profiled with immunoSEQ multiplex PCR; TCRdb holds only in-frame clones, not every one. Of about 110,000 clones in the sample, approximately 85% are singletons; the top ten hold 2.1%. The sample comprised peripheral blood. The receptors shown here come from a human donor in a cohort sampled during active COVID-19.

V is TRBV19 and J is TRBJ1-6; D unresolved. The ends were cut back, 3 bases at V and 3 bases at J, with 9 bases in the middle. CDR3 length: 15 residues. Per germline, CDR1 LNHDA and CDR2 SQIVND (reference sequence). CDR3 residues: CASSIELFYNSPLHF. CDR3 DNA: TGTGCCAGTAGTATCGAACTATTCTATAATTCACCCCTCCACTTT.

This chain links TRBV7-2 with TRBJ1-4; TRBD1 aligns across 10 bases. CDR1 and CDR2 from the germline V gene are SGHTA and FQGNSA. V lost 5 bases and J lost 8; bases outside the gene matches: 11. This CDR3 comprises 16 residues. CDR3: CASSLGGQGIGEKLFF. The DNA for the CDR3 is TGTGCCAGCAGCCTAGGGGGACAGGGGATCGGGGAAAAACTGTTTTTT.

This sequence joins TRBV12-3 or TRBV12-4 and TRBJ1-2; D is ambiguous. The CDR3 is 11 residues long. Trimming removed 8 bases at V and 4 bases at J, with 8 bases between. The CDR3 here is CASGPIYGYTF. DNA for the CDR3: TGTGCCAGCGGGCCGATCTATGGCTACACCTTC.

This clone was found a few times. The V gene is TRBV5-1, the J gene TRBJ1-6; D not certain. Trimming took 5 bases from V and 7 from J, leaving 10 bases between them. Germline-derived CDR1 and CDR2 are SGHRS and YFSETQ. This CDR3 has 13 residues. The CDR3 spells CASRWAGNSPLHF. CDR3 nucleotides: TGCGCCAGCAGATGGGCAGGCAATTCACCCCTCCACTTT.

V and J are TRBV6-2 or TRBV6-3 and TRBJ1-2; a possible D gene is TRBD1 (5 bases). The CDR3 spans 15 residues. Germline assignment: CDR1 MNHEY and CDR2 SVGEGT. V was cut by 6 bases and J by 4 bases, with 18 bases left in between. DNA of the CDR3: TGTGCCAGCAGCCTTCTTGACAGCCTTTTCTATGGCTACACCTTC. Protein product: CASSLLDSLFYGYTF.

This clone was picked up one time. The chain recombines TRBV2 with TRBJ2-7, with D possibly being TRBD1 (5 bases). With 10 bases removed from V and 1 base from J, the gap between germline ends came to 20 bases. Germline V gene sequence: CDR1 SNHLY, CDR2 FYNNEI. This CDR3 has 15 residues. Here the CDR3 reads CATQPPGRVSYEQYF. CDR3 DNA sequence: TGTGCCACCCAACCTCCGGGCAGGGTATCCTACGAGCAGTACTTC.

The chain links TRBV6-2 or TRBV6-3 to TRBJ1-1, with TRBD1 as a possible D gene (6 bases). This CDR3 has 14 amino acids. Per germline, CDR1 MNHEY and CDR2 SVGEGT. Trimming pared 4 bases from V and 4 bases from J, leaving 13 bases between. CDR3 residues: CASSFSQGPTEAFF. For the CDR3, the DNA is TGTGCCAGCAGTTTTTCTCAGGGGCCCACTGAAGCTTTCTTT.

The chain uses TRBV28 and TRBJ1-5; D not certain. This CDR3 is built from 14 residues. V lost 4 bases, J lost 5 bases, and 12 bases lay in between. Germline CDR1 is MDHEN and CDR2 is SYDVKM. CDR3 DNA: TGTGCCAGCAGTTCCTACTATATAGATCAGCCCCAGCATTTT. Amino acids: CASSSYYIDQPQHF.

This clone occurred once. The chain recombines TRBV3-1 (or the pseudogene TRBV3-2) with TRBJ1-5, with TRBD1 identical over 9 bases. CDR3 size: 17 residues. CDR1 and CDR2 from the germline V gene are LGHDT and YNNKEL (reference sequence). The V gene end was trimmed by 5 bases and the J gene end by 0 bases; junction bases not matched to a gene: 8. The CDR3, as DNA: TGTGCCAGCAGCGCCCGGGACAGGGAAATTAGCAATCAGCCCCAGCATTTT. As protein: CASSARDREISNQPQHF.

The chain is built from TRBV5-4 and TRBJ2-1; 10 bases line up with TRBD2. J was trimmed by 6 bases and V by 3 bases; bases with no gene match: 9. The CDR3 has 16 residues. Looked up from germline, CDR1 is SGHNT and CDR2 is YYREEE (reference sequence). Here the CDR3 reads CASSWDGERGGNEQFF. CDR3 sequence (DNA): TGTGCCAGCAGCTGGGACGGGGAGCGGGGGGGCAATGAGCAGTTCTTC.

This clone turned up a few times. The V gene is TRBV19, the J gene TRBJ1-5; D call uncertain. V shed 3 bases and J shed 7 bases, with 10 bases lying between them. Germline V CDR1 and CDR2: LNHDA, SQIVND (reference sequence). The CDR3 sequence is 13 residues long. The CDR3 protein is CASSIGLQQPQHF. CDR3 DNA sequence: TGTGCCAGTAGTATCGGACTTCAACAGCCCCAGCATTTT. Combining the CDR3 with reference TRBV19 and TRBJ1-5 gives the whole variable domain DGGITQSPKYLFRKEGQNVTLSCEQNLNHDAMYWYRQDPGQGLRLIYYSQIVNDFQKGDIAEGYSVSREKKESFPLTVTSAQKNPTAFYLCASSIGLQQPQHFGDGTRLSIL.

The genes are TRBV5-1 and TRBJ2-5; 9 nucleotides align to TRBD2. The CDR3 consists of 16 residues. Germline V CDR1 and CDR2: SGHRS, YFSETQ. The J segment lost 9 bases and the V segment lost 0 bases, leaving 12 bases of the junction unmatched. In DNA form, the CDR3 reads TGCGCCAGCAGCTTGGAGGCTAGCGGGATCTCGAGTCCCCAGTACTTC. Its protein is CASSLEASGISSPQYF.

The CDR3 region has the DNA TGTGCCAGCAGCTTCCCTCTAGCGCGGGGGGGAGAGACCCAGTACTTC. Translating gives CASSFPLARGGETQYF. This chain connects TRBV7-2 to TRBJ2-5; 9 bases map to TRBD2. CDR3 length: 16 amino acids. Germline V CDR1 and CDR2: SGHTA, FQGNSA. The trim removed 3 bases at V and 4 bases at J, leaving 9 bases unmatched.

The J gene is TRBJ2-5, the V gene TRBV18; 8 positions agree with TRBD1. V shed 0 bases, J shed 1 base, and the junction held 4 bases outside the gene matches. The CDR3 consists of 16 residues. Germline V gene sequence: CDR1 KGHSH, CDR2 LQKENI. CDR3 sequence reads: CASSPPTGDFQETQYF. The CDR3 DNA reads as TGTGCCAGCTCACCACCGACAGGGGACTTCCAAGAGACCCAGTACTTC.

The chain has TRBV28 and TRBJ2-5, with TRBD2 matching 10 bases. V was pared by 5 bases and J by 1 base, with 7 bases of the junction left unmatched. CDR1 is MDHEN and CDR2 is SYDVKM in the germline V gene. CDR3 length: 16 amino acids. This CDR3 reads CASSQMLAGAQETQYF. The CDR3 region has the DNA TGTGCCAGCAGTCAAATGCTAGCGGGAGCCCAAGAGACCCAGTACTTC.

This chain joins TRBV30 and TRBJ2-5, with 7 bases fitting TRBD2. The CDR3 is made up of 13 amino acids. The germline V gene encodes CDR1 GTSNPN and CDR2 SVGIG (reference sequence). V lost 0 bases and J lost 4; bases outside the gene matches: 2. CDR3 bases: TGTGCCTGGAGTGTGTTAGCGGGAGAGACCCAGTACTTC. Residues: CAWSVLAGETQYF.

This sequence joins TRBV9 and TRBJ2-1, with 9 bases lining up with TRBD1. The CDR3 extends over 16 amino acids. Trimming took 0 bases from V and 9 from J; bases not matched to a gene: 10. Germline V lookup: CDR1 SGDLS, CDR2 YYNGEE. CDR3 sequence reads: CASSVAVGQGGSEQFF. As DNA, the CDR3 is TGTGCCAGCAGCGTAGCTGTGGGACAGGGAGGCAGTGAGCAGTTCTTC.

This chain links TRBV3-1 (or the pseudogene TRBV3-2) with TRBJ1-2, with 8 bases aligning to TRBD1. The CDR3 contains 14 residues. V dropped 5 bases and J dropped 6; count of bases not matched to a gene: 8. The germline gives CDR1 LGHDT, CDR2 YNNKEL (reference sequence). The CDR3 DNA reads TGTGCCAGCAGCGAAAGGACAGGGTCACATGGCTACACCTTC. Protein: CASSERTGSHGYTF.

The V and J genes are TRBV11-2 and TRBJ2-7, with no clear D. This CDR3 is 14 amino acids long. V dropped 1 base and J dropped 2 bases, with 9 bases sitting between them. CDR1 and CDR2 from the germline V gene are SGHAT and FQNNGV. CDR3 coding DNA: TGTGCCAGCAGCTTAGCCTCAGGCGCCTACGAGCAGTACTTC. As protein: CASSLASGAYEQYF.

The chain recombines TRBV6-5 with TRBJ1-5, with TRBD1 as a possible D gene (6 bases). CDR1 MNHEY and CDR2 SVGAGI come from the germline V gene. The germline V and J ends were trimmed by 6 bases and 5 bases, with 14 bases remaining between them. CDR3 length equals 14 residues. CDR3: CASRSGTRDQPQHF. The CDR3 nucleotides read TGTGCCAGCAGATCCGGGACACGGGATCAGCCCCAGCATTTT.

This clone was found a few times. The chain links TRBV5-1 to TRBJ1-1; 7 bases map to TRBD1. V lost 1 base to trimming and J lost 3 bases; unmatched junction nucleotides: 3. The V gene's germline CDR1 is SGHRS and CDR2 YFSETQ. CDR3 length: 14 amino acids. Here the CDR3 reads CASSLRGGDTEAFF. CDR3 nucleotides: TGCGCCAGCAGCTTGCGAGGGGGCGACACTGAAGCTTTCTTT.